Presented here are 27 T cell receptor beta chains from one specimen sequenced in a study of blood T cell repertoires in COVID-19. This table comes from immunoSEQ multiplex PCR, and its TCRdb copy is limited to in-frame clones, with some not included. Found here are approximately 69,000 clones, approximately 86% of them singletons; the top ten hold approximately 12%. The specimen was peripheral blood. Receptor source: a human donor in a cohort sampled during active COVID-19.

The chain couples TRBV5-4 to TRBJ2-7, with TRBD2 matching over 7 bases. Germline CDR1 is SGHNT and CDR2 is YYREEE (reference sequence). The CDR3 contains 16 residues. The V and J ends lost 0 bases and 4 bases, in that order; junction bases with no gene match: 10. This chain's CDR3 is CASSLVVGGSFYEQYF. DNA for the CDR3: TGTGCCAGCAGCTTGGTCGTGGGGGGGAGTTTTTACGAGCAGTACTTC.

This sequence joins TRBV15 and TRBJ1-5; weak D call: TRBD1 (6 bases). Germline V gene sequence: CDR1 LNHNV, CDR2 YYDKDF (reference sequence). V gave up 0 bases and J gave up 9 bases, with 15 bases separating them. The length of the CDR3 is 15 residues. This chain's CDR3 is CATSRDRGAPRPQHF. CDR3 nucleotide sequence: TGTGCCACCAGCAGAGATCGGGGGGCCCCTCGGCCCCAGCATTTT.

The J gene is TRBJ1-4, the V gene TRBV5-1; 11 bases are shared with TRBD1. J gave up 7 bases and V 4 bases, and 3 bases lay outside the gene matches. The length of the CDR3 is 14 residues. The germline V gene encodes CDR1 SGHRS and CDR2 YFSETQ. The CDR3 protein is CASSPGTGGEKLFF. The CDR3 DNA follows: TGCGCCAGCAGCCCAGGGACAGGGGGTGAAAAACTGTTTTTT.

The chain is built from TRBV11-1 and TRBJ1-1; TRBD1 might be the D (6 bases). V lost 3 bases and J 1 base, leaving 15 bases between the germline ends. Germline V lookup: CDR1 SGHAT, CDR2 FQDESV (reference sequence). The CDR3 is made up of 16 amino acids. CDR3 DNA: TGTGCCAGCAGCTTCGGATGGACAGCGACGAACACTGAAGCTTTCTTT. It translates to CASSFGWTATNTEAFF.

The chain employs TRBV3-1 (or the pseudogene TRBV3-2) and TRBJ2-1, with D perhaps TRBD1 (5 bases). Germline lookup yields CDR1 LGHDT and CDR2 YNNKEL (reference sequence). CDR3 length: 14 amino acids. Trimming stripped 0 bases from V and 4 bases from J, with 7 bases between. The CDR3 protein is CASSQDGHYNEQFF. Written as DNA, the CDR3 is TGTGCCAGCAGCCAAGATGGACATTACAATGAGCAGTTCTTC.

The chain uses TRBV15 and TRBJ2-7, with TRBD1 matching over 8 bases. The germline CDR1 and CDR2 sequences are LNHNV and YYDKDF (reference sequence). The CDR3 runs to 13 residues. V was clipped by 9 bases and J by 0 bases; unmatched bases: 4. The CDR3 DNA reads TGTGCCACTCGGACAGGGAGCTCCTACGAGCAGTACTTC. It yields the protein CATRTGSSYEQYF.

This clone was recorded only once. This chain uses TRBV19 with TRBJ2-7, with 9 bases matching TRBD1. The CDR3 has 15 amino acids. V trimming: 3 bases; J trimming: 0 bases; junction bases outside the gene matches: 3. Germline V gives CDR1 LNHDA, CDR2 SQIVND (reference sequence). The CDR3 DNA sequence: TGTGCCAGTAGTATCGGGACAGGGTCCTCCTACGAGCAGTACTTC. Translation gives CASSIGTGSSYEQYF. The whole variable domain, filled in from reference TRBV19 and TRBJ2-7, reads DGGITQSPKYLFRKEGQNVTLSCEQNLNHDAMYWYRQDPGQGLRLIYYSQIVNDFQKGDIAEGYSVSREKKESFPLTVTSAQKNPTAFYLCASSIGTGSSYEQYFGPGTRLTVT.

The sample holds one count of this clone. The gene calls are TRBV5-1 and TRBJ2-7, with D possibly matching TRBD1 (5 bases). There are 13 residues in the CDR3. V lost 1 base and J 3 bases, leaving 8 bases between the germline ends. Per the germline V gene, CDR1 is SGHRS and CDR2 is YFSETQ. CDR3 coding DNA: TGCGCCAGCAGCTTGACAGGTCTCTACGAGCAGTACTTC. Residues: CASSLTGLYEQYF.

The chain joins TRBV6-5 to TRBJ2-7, with TRBD1 matching 8 bases. This CDR3 region has 14 residues. Trimming cost V 5 bases and J 5 bases; bases outside gene matches: 8. Germline V CDR1 and CDR2: MNHEY, SVGAGI. CDR3 residues: CASSLDRGGDEQYF. CDR3 coding DNA: TGTGCCAGCAGTCTAGACAGGGGAGGAGACGAGCAGTACTTC.

The rearrangement joins TRBV6-5 to TRBJ2-2; TRBD1 matches 9 bases. Germline-derived CDR1 and CDR2 are MNHEY and SVGAGI. The CDR3 runs 14 residues. Germline trimming cut 6 bases from V and 5 bases from J; bases unmatched to any gene: 4. The CDR3 DNA reads as TGTGCCAGCAGGGGACAGGGATTAACCGGGGAGCTGTTTTTT. Protein product: CASRGQGLTGELFF.

V is TRBV18 and J is TRBJ2-7, with 9 bases matching TRBD1. The CDR3 extends over 15 amino acids. The trim removed 3 bases at V and 3 bases at J, leaving 6 bases unmatched. Germline V lookup: CDR1 KGHSH, CDR2 LQKENI. The DNA for the CDR3 is TGTGCCAGCTCACCGATGCTGGGACAGGGCTACGAGCAGTACTTC. This translates into CASSPMLGQGYEQYF.

This clone came up once. This chain links TRBV6-1 with TRBJ2-2; 11 bases are shared with TRBD2. Germline CDR1 is MNHNS and CDR2 is SASEGT. V gave up 4 bases and J gave up 6 bases; unmatched junction bases: 7. This CDR3 comprises 16 residues. The CDR3 DNA sequence: TGTGCCAGCAGTGTAGAAGCTAGCGGGGGGTCCGGGGAGCTGTTTTTT. Its translation is CASSVEASGGSGELFF.

CDR3 protein: CASRATGGPYEQYF. The CDR3 nucleotides read TGTGCCAGCAGGGCGACAGGGGGGCCCTACGAGCAGTACTTC. The chain links TRBV27 to TRBJ2-7; TRBD1 matches 9 bases. Germline values: CDR1 MNHEY, CDR2 SMNVEV (reference sequence). This CDR3 region has 14 residues. The trim removed 6 bases at V and 2 bases at J, leaving 5 bases unmatched.

This sequence joins TRBV9 and TRBJ2-7; 10 bases are shared with TRBD1. Germline values: CDR1 SGDLS, CDR2 YYNGEE. CDR3 length: 14 residues. V lost 7 bases, J lost 3 bases, and 7 bases stayed unmatched. CDR3 DNA: TGTGCCAGCTCTCCGGGACAGGGGCACTACGAGCAGTACTTC. Translated: CASSPGQGHYEQYF.

This clone was seen a handful of times. The chain employs TRBV7-9 and TRBJ2-1; 7 nucleotides align to TRBD2. Germline CDR1 reads SEHNR; CDR2 reads FQNEAQ (reference sequence). V dropped 5 bases and J dropped 7; count of bases not matched to a gene: 5. The CDR3 contains 13 residues. CDR3 sequence reads: CASSLDGGNEQFF. The DNA of the CDR3 is TGTGCCAGCAGCCTAGACGGGGGGAATGAGCAGTTCTTC.

This sequence joins TRBV5-6 and TRBJ1-2; no clear D. Trimming shortened V by 5 bases and J by 8 bases, and 16 bases separated the two germline ends. There are 13 residues in the CDR3. CDR1 and CDR2 (germline): SGHDT, YYEEEE. The CDR3 region has the DNA TGTGCCAGCAGGAATGCGGGGTATGACGGCTACACCTTC. Its protein is CASRNAGYDGYTF.

This chain connects TRBV5-6 to TRBJ2-2; 7 bases line up with TRBD2. The CDR3 is 13 amino acids. Germline assignment: CDR1 SGHDT and CDR2 YYEEEE. Written as DNA, the CDR3 is TGTGCTCCTGTGGGGGGGAGCATCGGGGAGCTGTTTTTT. Its protein is CAPVGGSIGELFF.

The V and J genes are TRBV2 and TRBJ2-7; TRBD1 aligns across 8 bases. V dropped 7 bases and J dropped 6; count of bases not matched to a gene: 8. There are 13 residues in the CDR3. Germline V CDR1 and CDR2: SNHLY, FYNNEI. The CDR3 loop reads CASTTDRVSEQYF. In nucleotides, the CDR3 is TGTGCCAGCACAACGGACAGGGTGAGCGAGCAGTACTTC. Combining the CDR3 with reference TRBV2 and TRBJ2-7 gives the whole variable domain EPEVTQTPSHQVTQMGQEVILRCVPISNHLYFYWYRQILGQKVEFLVSFYNNEISEKSEIFDDQFSVERPDGSNFTLKIRSTKLEDSAMYFCASTTDRVSEQYFGPGTRLTVT.

This clone was counted only a few times. The chain carries TRBV7-9 and TRBJ1-1; TRBD1 matches 9 bases. Germline V CDR1 and CDR2: SEHNR, FQNEAQ (reference sequence). The CDR3 sequence is 14 residues long. With 4 bases clipped from V and 5 bases from J, the junction kept 5 bases outside the gene matches. The DNA of the CDR3 is TGTGCCAGCAGCTCCCGACAGGGGGGGACTGAAGCTTTCTTT. Amino acid sequence: CASSSRQGGTEAFF.

This chain uses TRBV4-1 with TRBJ1-5; 7 nucleotides line up with TRBD1. Germline lookup yields CDR1 MGHRA and CDR2 YSYEKL. CDR3 length equals 17 residues. V shed 4 bases, J shed 2 bases, and the junction held 11 bases outside the gene matches. The CDR3 nucleotides are TGCGCCAGCAGCCGATTTACCGGGACAGAGGGCAATCAGCCCCAGCATTTT. Translating it yields CASSRFTGTEGNQPQHF.

The J gene is TRBJ2-2, the V gene TRBV5-1, with D perhaps TRBD1 (5 bases). V lost 7 bases and J lost 0, with 16 bases in between. The germline CDR1 and CDR2 sequences are SGHRS and YFSETQ. The CDR3 has 16 residues. As DNA, the CDR3 is TGCGCCAGCCGCAAGGGGTCTGATACGAACACCGGGGAGCTGTTTTTT. Translating gives CASRKGSDTNTGELFF.

This chain links TRBV7-6 with TRBJ2-2, with TRBD2 matching 8 bases. This CDR3 comprises 15 residues. The ends lost 2 bases at V and 4 bases at J; junction bases unmatched: 3. Germline CDR1 SGHVS, CDR2 FNYEAQ. CDR3 in amino acids: CASSLTSGGTGELFF. CDR3 in DNA: TGTGCCAGCAGCTTAACTAGCGGCGGCACCGGGGAGCTGTTTTTT.

The chain links TRBV18 to TRBJ1-1; D remains ambiguous. Trimming cost V 3 bases and J 1 base, with 6 bases left between them. Per the germline V gene, CDR1 is KGHSH and CDR2 is LQKENI. This CDR3 region has 13 residues. The CDR3 region is CASSPQQNTEAFF. The CDR3 coding sequence is TGTGCCAGCTCACCTCAACAGAACACTGAAGCTTTCTTT.

The J gene is TRBJ1-1, the V gene TRBV6-2 or TRBV6-3; 10 nucleotides agree with TRBD1. The CDR3 is made up of 14 amino acids. J lost 5 bases, V lost 5 bases, and 5 bases had no gene match. The V gene's germline CDR1 is MNHEY and CDR2 SVGEGT. CDR3 coding DNA: TGTGCCAGCAGTGCTGACAGGGGGCGTACTGAAGCTTTCTTT. This codes for CASSADRGRTEAFF.

This sequence joins TRBV7-9 and TRBJ2-4; possibly TRBD2 for D (6 bases). The germline CDR1 and CDR2 sequences are SEHNR and FQNEAQ (reference sequence). V was pared by 1 base and J by 0 bases, with 7 bases between. The CDR3 is 15 residues long. CDR3 coding DNA: TGTGCCAGCAGCTTAGGGGGACTAGCCAAAAACATTCAGTACTTC. Encoded protein: CASSLGGLAKNIQYF.

This chain joins TRBV6-5 and TRBJ1-1; D unresolved. CDR3 length: 11 amino acids. CDR1 MNHEY and CDR2 SVGAGI come from the germline V gene. Trimming removed 4 bases from V and 4 bases from J, with 4 bases in between. The CDR3 reads CASSWSTEAFF. The CDR3 DNA reads TGTGCCAGCAGTTGGAGCACTGAAGCTTTCTTT.

This clone was recorded once. The CDR3 nucleotides are TGTGCCAGCACCGGGACAGGGGAGGGGGATAGCAATCAGCCCCAGCATTTT. Its translation is CASTGTGEGDSNQPQHF. V gene TRBV13 combines with J gene TRBJ1-5; TRBD1 aligns across 10 bases. From germline, CDR1 is PRHDT and CDR2 FYEKMQ (reference sequence). The CDR3 spans 17 residues. After removal of 7 bases from V and 0 bases from J, the junction contained 9 bases not matched to a gene. Combining the CDR3 with reference TRBV13 and TRBJ1-5 gives the whole variable domain AAGVIQSPRHLIKEKRETATLKCYPIPRHDTVYWYQQGPGQDPQFLISFYEKMQSDKGSIPDRFSAQQFSDYHSELNMSSLELGDSALYFCASTGTGEGDSNQPQHFGDGTRLSIL.